The rows below give T cell receptor beta chains drawn from one sample of a study of long-term antiretroviral therapy in people with HIV. Only in-frame clones appear in the TCRdb table, and some are missing; sequencing was by immunoSEQ multiplex PCR. The profile shows roughly 16,000 clones, roughly 94% of them singletons. Source: unsorted PBMCs, taken roughly 6.8 years after starting antiretroviral therapy. Receptor source: a woman aged 50 to 60 with HIV. Each CDR3 is given without its conserved first and last residue. Each record gives: V gene, CDR3 protein.

TRBV28 ASSFGGPNQPQH
TRBV2 AILGTGDPKNIQY
TRBV28 ASSWTSGSTTDTQY
TRBV18 ASSSRGVGANEQF
TRBV5-4 ASRVGGSGSSYNEQL
TRBV19 ASSPLAGGGETQY
TRBV10-3 AISDSAQEKLF
TRBV28 ASSGTGLRYLAAYNEQF
TRBV6-5 ASSYVRGNEQF
TRBV29-1 SAEASGNTIY
TRBV6-1 ATGLASTDTQY
TRBV6-5 ASSDRDNQPQH
TRBV7-9 ASSLVLGNNEQF
TRBV7-2 ASSLALVTGELF
TRBV19 ASSVAAYNEQF
TRBV4-3 ASSQDAASGRDTQY
TRBV28 ASRPSGRYEQF
TRBV5-1 ASSGGPPNTGELF
TRBV19 ASSAAQANLYGYT
TRBV7-3 ASSPGGGIGGNTQY
TRBV5-1 ASSFKGAGELF
TRBV10-3 AMAQGMNTEAF
TRBV6-5 ASSYSILADYYEQY
TRBV9 ASSIREDSTDTQY
TRBV5-1 ASSFESSYGYT
TRBV19 ASSRGRGSGNTIY
TRBV7-8 ASSLVGGAWGYT
TRBV6-6 ASSSFPGWDEKLF